Listed here are 30 T cell receptor beta chains from one sample, sequenced in a study of CD8 T cells in Susac syndrome (dated by TCRdb to about 2019). The receptor library was made with the immunoSEQ multiplex PCR assay. RNA was extracted using the RNeasy kit, and about 0.45 to 1 microgram was reverse transcribed with random hexamers. Clones were called with MiXCR by TCRdb after fastp trimmed the public reads at Q25, and only in-frame beta chains were retained. Each CDR3 protein gets just one entry, which takes the most common genes and DNA from the rows behind it. Present in this sample are about 300,000 distinct CDR3 sequences, approximately 85% of which were seen just once. The ten largest clones take up approximately 0.2% of the sample. The specimen was CD8+ T cells from PBMCs. The receptors come from a human donor with multiple sclerosis.

J is TRBJ2-1 and V is TRBV9; no clear D. V was trimmed by 2 bases and J by 0 bases, leaving 6 bases between them. The germline V gene encodes CDR1 SGDLS and CDR2 YYNGEE. This CDR3 is built from 14 residues. The DNA for the CDR3 is TGTGCCAGCAGCGTTCATAGCTCCTACAATGAGCAGTTCTTC. Translation gives CASSVHSSYNEQFF.

The chain is built from TRBV29-1 and TRBJ2-1; TRBD2 matches at 10 bases. This CDR3 is 17 amino acids long. J lost 9 bases, V lost 4 bases, and 18 bases had no gene match. Per germline, CDR1 SQVTM and CDR2 ANQGSEA. The CDR3 region is CSVGAAGKGLAYGEQFF. In DNA form, the CDR3 reads TGCAGCGTTGGAGCGGCAGGGAAGGGACTAGCGTACGGTGAGCAGTTCTTC.

V usage is TRBV3-1 and J usage is TRBJ2-7; TRBD2 matches 11 bases. Germline CDR1 and CDR2: LGHDT and YNNKEL (reference sequence). The CDR3 runs 15 residues. Germline trimming cut 8 bases from V and 2 bases from J; bases unmatched to any gene: 8. This CDR3 is CASARMGLAAYEQYF. Written as DNA, the CDR3 is TGTGCCAGCGCAAGAATGGGACTAGCGGCCTACGAGCAGTACTTC.

J is TRBJ2-7 and V is TRBV7-7, with 12 nucleotides matching TRBD2. The CDR3 sequence is 15 residues long. With 5 bases clipped from V and 5 bases from J, the junction kept 7 bases outside the gene matches. Germline V lookup: CDR1 SSHAT, CDR2 FNYEAQ (reference sequence). CDR3 DNA sequence: TGTGCCAGCAGCCCAAGACTAGCGGGAGCGAACGAGCAGTACTTC. It codes for CASSPRLAGANEQYF.

The CDR3 protein is CASSLETSGPFNEQFF. As DNA, the CDR3 is TGTGCCAGCAGCCTTGAAACTAGCGGTCCCTTCAATGAGCAGTTCTTC. The rearrangement uses TRBV11-1 and TRBJ2-1; 8 positions agree with TRBD2. Per germline, CDR1 SGHAT and CDR2 FQDESV (reference sequence). Losses at the gene ends were 5 bases for V and 6 bases for J; bases not matched to a gene: 12. The CDR3 runs to 16 residues.

The chain carries TRBV3-1 and TRBJ2-1, with 7 bases fitting TRBD2. V shed 0 bases, J shed 2 bases, and the junction held 7 bases outside the gene matches. Germline CDR1 is LGHDT and CDR2 is YNNKEL (reference sequence). The CDR3 length is 17 residues. The DNA of the CDR3 is TGTGCCAGCAGCCAAGATATGGCGGGAGTCGCCTACAATGAGCAGTTCTTC. Amino acid sequence: CASSQDMAGVAYNEQFF.

This clonotype showed up just a few times. The V call is TRBV10-3, the J call TRBJ2-7; D not resolved. V lost 5 bases and J 6 bases, leaving 8 bases between the germline ends. This CDR3 contains 11 residues. Germline V gene lookup returns CDR1 ENHRY and CDR2 SYGVKD. The CDR3 bases are TGTGCCATCAGTCCCCCCCCCGAGCAGTACTTC. Its translation is CAISPPPEQYF.

The rearrangement links TRBV2 to TRBJ1-4, with 9 bases fitting TRBD1. This CDR3 region has 15 residues. CDR1 and CDR2 (germline): SNHLY, FYNNEI. V lost 11 bases to trimming and J lost 3 bases; unmatched junction nucleotides: 10. CDR3 residues: CAGTDRGAANEKLFF. The DNA for the CDR3 is TGTGCCGGGACGGACAGGGGTGCAGCTAATGAAAAACTGTTTTTT.

The V gene is TRBV27, the J gene TRBJ2-1; 7 nucleotides align to TRBD2. The ends lost 4 bases at V and 13 bases at J; junction bases unmatched: 7. Germline V gene data show CDR1 as MNHEY and CDR2 as SMNVEV (reference sequence). The CDR3 is 12 residues long. This CDR3 reads CASSSGLRTQFF. CDR3 DNA sequence: TGTGCCAGCAGTTCGGGACTACGCACCCAGTTCTTC.

The gene calls are TRBV28 and TRBJ2-7, with D unclear. Trimming left V 8 bases short and J 2 bases short, with 13 bases between. Germline V gene sequence: CDR1 MDHEN, CDR2 SYDVKM. This CDR3 is 13 amino acids long. CDR3 region: CASRPPDTYEQYF. The CDR3, as DNA: TGTGCCAGCCGCCCCCCCGATACCTACGAGCAGTACTTC.

The chain uses TRBV6-5 and TRBJ2-2; D might be TRBD1 (5 bases). Between the trimmed V and J ends, which lost 0 bases and 6 bases, there was a span of 8 bases. CDR1 is MNHEY and CDR2 is SVGAGI in the germline V gene. The CDR3 loop spans 14 amino acids. The CDR3 loop is CASSYSPGSGELFF. CDR3 nucleotides: TGTGCCAGCAGTTACTCGCCAGGGTCCGGGGAGCTGTTTTTT.

The genes are TRBV14 and TRBJ2-7, with 7 nucleotides matching TRBD2. CDR1 is SGHDN, CDR2 FVKESK, per germline. The CDR3 spans 18 residues. The junction had 13 bases not matched to a gene; V was cut back by 0 bases and J by 2 bases. DNA for the CDR3: TGTGCCAGCAGCCAAGATAGGCTAGCGGCCCGTGGGACCTACGAGCAGTACTTC. As protein: CASSQDRLAARGTYEQYF. Complete variable domain (other parts from reference TRBV14 and TRBJ2-7): EAGVTQFPSHSVIEKGQTVTLRCDPISGHDNLYWYRRVMGKEIKFLLHFVKESKQDESGMPNNRFLAERTGGTYSTLKVQPAELEDSGVYFCASSQDRLAARGTYEQYFGPGTRLTVT.

The CDR3 region is CASSQGSIWTSGYNEQFF. The CDR3 coding sequence is TGTGCCAGCAGCCAAGGATCTATCTGGACTAGCGGCTACAATGAGCAGTTCTTC. The chain combines TRBV3-1 with TRBJ2-1, with TRBD2 identical over 10 bases. The CDR3 is 18 residues long. Germline V gives CDR1 LGHDT, CDR2 YNNKEL (reference sequence). With 1 base clipped from V and 3 bases from J, the junction kept 9 bases outside the gene matches.

J is TRBJ2-7 and V is TRBV19, with 9 positions matching TRBD1. This CDR3 is built from 14 residues. CDR1 and CDR2 (germline): LNHDA, SQIVND (reference sequence). With V trimmed by 3 bases and J by 6 bases, 6 bases remained unmatched. The CDR3 nucleotides read TGTGCCAGTAGTATCCTGGGACAGGGCAGCGAGCAGTACTTC. Its translation is CASSILGQGSEQYF. Drawing the rest from reference TRBV19 and TRBJ2-7, the complete variable domain is DGGITQSPKYLFRKEGQNVTLSCEQNLNHDAMYWYRQDPGQGLRLIYYSQIVNDFQKGDIAEGYSVSREKKESFPLTVTSAQKNPTAFYLCASSILGQGSEQYFGPGTRLTVT.

The chain couples TRBV29-1 to TRBJ1-1; D may be TRBD1 (6 bases). The germline V gene encodes CDR1 SQVTM and CDR2 ANQGSEA. This CDR3 contains 12 residues. The V gene lost 0 bases and the J gene lost 10 bases, with 12 bases spanning the gap. In nucleotides, the CDR3 is TGCAGCGTTGAAGATGGGGGCCCCTCAGCTTTCTTT. Translating gives CSVEDGGPSAFF.

This clonotype appeared a single time. V usage is TRBV14 and J usage is TRBJ2-7, with a weak D call TRBD1 (6 bases). This CDR3 region has 13 residues. CDR1 and CDR2 from the germline V gene are SGHDN and FVKESK. Trimming shortened V by 6 bases and J by 7 bases, and 16 bases separated the two germline ends. For the CDR3, the DNA is TGTGCCAGCAGGGCAACAGGGCAGGGGGAGCAGTACTTC. It codes for CASRATGQGEQYF.

This chain connects TRBV13 to TRBJ1-6; possible D gene TRBD1, 6 bases. V was trimmed by 3 bases and J by 7 bases, leaving 13 bases between them. This CDR3 region has 15 residues. The V gene's germline CDR1 is PRHDT and CDR2 FYEKMQ (reference sequence). CDR3 DNA sequence: TGTGCCAGCAGCTTGCAGGGGACGTGGAATTCACCCCTCCACTTT. It yields the protein CASSLQGTWNSPLHF.

The chain is built from TRBV6-5 and TRBJ1-1, with D hard to call. Per germline, CDR1 MNHEY and CDR2 SVGAGI. The V end lost 0 bases, the J end lost 2 bases, and 10 bases lay between the germline ends. The CDR3 length is 15 residues. In DNA form, the CDR3 reads TGTGCCAGCAGTTACTCGAATCGCGGAAACACTGAAGCTTTCTTT. It translates to CASSYSNRGNTEAFF.

The V gene is TRBV19, the J gene TRBJ2-5; D gene uncertain. The CDR3 has 12 amino acids. Germline CDR1 is LNHDA and CDR2 is SQIVND (reference sequence). The V end lost 7 bases, the J end lost 4 bases, and 10 bases lay between the germline ends. Written as DNA, the CDR3 is TGTGCCAGTAAAGGTTCCGGAGAGACCCAGTACTTC. Protein: CASKGSGETQYF.

This clonotype was seen just once. This chain's CDR3 is CASSQIAGGLSYEQYF. CDR3 DNA sequence: TGTGCCAGCAGCCAAATAGCGGGAGGGCTCTCCTACGAGCAGTACTTC. The chain employs TRBV4-2 and TRBJ2-7, with 11 bases fitting TRBD2. The CDR3 totals 16 residues. Germline lookup yields CDR1 LGHNA and CDR2 YNFKEQ. The ends lost 2 bases at V and 0 bases at J; junction bases unmatched: 3.

The genes are TRBV27 and TRBJ2-3; D uncertain. The ends were cut back, 0 bases at V and 2 bases at J, with 9 bases in the middle. CDR3 size: 15 residues. Germline V gene data show CDR1 as MNHEY and CDR2 as SMNVEV (reference sequence). The CDR3 reads CASSLSVGYTDTQYF. The CDR3 DNA is TGTGCCAGCAGTTTATCGGTAGGATACACAGATACGCAGTATTTT.

This clonotype was observed a single time. The CDR3 coding sequence is TGTGCCAGCGTCATGACGTACATCGCCAGCAATCAGCCCCAGCATTTT. Protein product: CASVMTYIASNQPQHF. V and J are TRBV19 and TRBJ1-5; D is uncertain. Trimming removed 9 bases from V and 1 base from J, with 19 bases in between. Germline V lookup: CDR1 LNHDA, CDR2 SQIVND (reference sequence). CDR3 length equals 16 residues.

The V gene is TRBV19, the J gene TRBJ1-5; maybe TRBD1 (5 bases). The germline CDR1 and CDR2 sequences are LNHDA and SQIVND (reference sequence). The CDR3 spans 16 residues. Trimming shortened V by 3 bases and J by 2 bases, and 14 bases separated the two germline ends. CDR3 bases: TGTGCCAGTAGTATTCTTAGCGTCAGGGGCAATCAGCCCCAGCATTTT. Translation: CASSILSVRGNQPQHF.

The CDR3 spells CASSAGAFNPDYGYTF. CDR3 in DNA: TGTGCCAGCAGTGCCGGGGCTTTCAACCCTGACTATGGCTACACCTTC. V and J are TRBV2 and TRBJ1-2; TRBD1 is a possible D gene (5 bases). Trimming took off 4 bases at V and 3 bases at J, with 18 bases between the two ends. This CDR3 comprises 16 residues. Germline CDR1 SNHLY, CDR2 FYNNEI.

The chain uses TRBV20-1 and TRBJ2-1; unclear D gene. In germline, CDR1 is DFQATT, CDR2 SNEGSKA (reference sequence). The CDR3 has 12 amino acids. V was clipped by 0 bases and J by 8 bases, with 8 bases between them. Here the CDR3 DNA reads TGCAGTGCTAGAGAGGTGGGTGATGAGCAGTTCTTC. Translating it yields CSAREVGDEQFF.

The chain couples TRBV4-1 to TRBJ1-2; TRBD1 matches 7 bases. V shed 1 base and J 6 bases; nucleotides not matched to a gene: 11. The CDR3 spans 16 residues. Germline V gene sequence: CDR1 MGHRA, CDR2 YSYEKL. The CDR3 nucleotides are TGCGCCAGCAGCCAAGTTGGGACAGAGGGCCTCGATGGCTACACCTTC. Amino acids: CASSQVGTEGLDGYTF.

CDR3 DNA: TGTGCCAGCAGGGTCGCTTCGAGCTCCTACAATGAGCAGTTCTTC. It encodes CASRVASSSYNEQFF. The rearrangement links TRBV28 to TRBJ2-1; no clear D gene. Trimming took 6 bases from V and 0 from J, leaving 12 bases between them. CDR1 and CDR2 from the germline V gene are MDHEN and SYDVKM. The CDR3 is made up of 15 amino acids.

The CDR3 sequence: CAWSVELARATDTQYF. The CDR3 DNA reads as TGTGCCTGGAGTGTAGAACTAGCGAGAGCCACAGATACGCAGTATTTT. V is TRBV30 and J is TRBJ2-3; TRBD2 aligns across 7 bases. The germline gives CDR1 GTSNPN, CDR2 SVGIG (reference sequence). V lost 0 bases to trimming and J lost 2 bases; unmatched junction nucleotides: 8. The CDR3 contains 16 residues.

The chain carries TRBV7-2 and TRBJ2-7; tentative D call: TRBD1 (6 bases). The V gene lost 3 bases and the J gene lost 3 bases, with 12 bases spanning the gap. CDR1 SGHTA and CDR2 FQGNSA come from the germline V gene. The CDR3 consists of 14 residues. The CDR3 DNA reads as TGTGCCAGCAGCTTGCTACCACAGGGCTACGAGCAGTACTTC. It translates to CASSLLPQGYEQYF. The full variable domain, with the rest looked up from reference TRBV7-2 and TRBJ2-7, is GAGVSQSPSNKVTEKGKDVELRCDPISGHTALYWYRQSLGQGLEFLIYFQGNSAPDKSGLPSDRFSAERTGGSVSTLTIQRTQQEDSAVYLCASSLLPQGYEQYFGPGTRLTVT.

This chain connects TRBV7-9 to TRBJ2-3; 8 nucleotides agree with TRBD2. This CDR3 spans 17 amino acids. V shed 6 bases, J shed 2 bases, and the junction held 13 bases outside the gene matches. Germline loops: CDR1 SEHNR, CDR2 FQNEAQ (reference sequence). CDR3 region: CASSPRMNSGTTDTQYF. CDR3 bases: TGTGCCAGCAGTCCGAGGATGAATAGCGGGACCACAGATACGCAGTATTTT.